The rows below give T cell receptor beta chains drawn from one sample of a study of blood T cell repertoires in COVID-19. TCRdb's table, derived via immunoSEQ multiplex PCR, lists solely in-frame clones and lacks some. The profile covers over 80,000 clones, with 87% appearing a single time and just under 20% taken by the ten largest. Sequencing used peripheral blood. Source of these receptors: a human donor in a cohort sampled during active COVID-19. The CDR3 runs from the conserved cysteine through the conserved F or W. D genes are given only for firm matches. Where a row states a size, it is once, few, many or the class of an expanded clone; other rows omit it.

>TRBV25-1|TRBJ1-2|NA|TRBD1
TGTGCCAGCAGTTCGGACAGGTCCTATGGCTACACCTTC
CASSSDRSYGYTF
>TRBV7-9|TRBJ1-1|NA|TRBD1
TGTGCCAGCAGCTCGCGACAGGGGGCGAACACTGAAGCTTTCTTT
CASSSRQGANTEAFF
>TRBV12-3/TRBV12-4|TRBJ2-1|NA|NA
TGTGCCAGCAGCCACCGGACAAATGAGCGGTTCTTC
CASSHRTNERFF
>TRBV5-4|TRBJ2-3|many|NA
TGTGCCAGCAGCTCGGGACTGCCAGATACGCAGTATTTT
CASSSGLPDTQYF
>TRBV10-3|TRBJ2-7|NA|TRBD2
TGTGCCACTGCAAACGGACTAGCGGGAAGGGGGCTCCGAGGGGAGCAGTACTTC
CATANGLAGRGLRGEQYF
>TRBV15|TRBJ2-7|NA|TRBD1
TGTGCCACCAGCAGAGATGAGTCCAGGGGGCGCGACGAGCAGTACTTC
CATSRDESRGRDEQYF
>TRBV5-1|TRBJ2-7|NA|TRBD1
TGCGCCAGCAGCTTGGAGGGTTCAGGGGGCCACCACGAGCAGTACTTC
CASSLEGSGGHHEQYF
>TRBV28|TRBJ1-1|NA|NA
TGTGCCAGCTGCCATCGGGGCAGGGGATTGAACACTGAAGCTTTCTTT
CASCHRGRGLNTEAFF
>TRBV5-5|TRBJ1-1|NA|TRBD1
TGTGCCAGCAGCTATAGGACAGGGGCCTTGAACACTGAAGCTTTCTTT
CASSYRTGALNTEAFF
>TRBV11-1|TRBJ1-1|NA|NA
TGTGCCAGCAGCCTTACAGACCAGAACACTGAAGCTTTCTTT
CASSLTDQNTEAFF
>TRBV9|TRBJ2-3|NA|NA
TGTGCCAGCAGCCGATCTGGCACCACAGATACGCAGTATTTT
CASSRSGTTDTQYF
>TRBV24-1|TRBJ1-2|NA|NA
TGTGCCACCAGTGGGGGGCCAGGATATGGCTACACCTTC
CATSGGPGYGYTF
>TRBV6-2/TRBV6-3|TRBJ2-7|NA|TRBD2
TGTGCCAGCAGTTACTCCATAGGGAGCGGGAGCTACGAGCAGTACTTC
CASSYSIGSGSYEQYF
>TRBV28|TRBJ2-1|NA|TRBD2
TGTGCCAGCAGAAACACCGGGACTAGCGGGAGCAATGAGCAGTTCTTC
CASRNTGTSGSNEQFF
>TRBV29-1|TRBJ2-3|NA|TRBD1
TGCAGCGTGGGGGACAGGGAAACGGATACGCAGTATTTT
CSVGDRETDTQYF
>TRBV28|TRBJ2-3|NA|TRBD2
TGTGCCAGCAGTTTATGGGCTTCCGGGAGGGGCAACAAAGATACGCAGTATTTT
CASSLWASGRGNKDTQYF
>TRBV7-9|TRBJ2-6|NA|NA
TGTGCCAGCGACAGACCTCTAAGTGGGGCCAACGTCCTGACTTTC
CASDRPLSGANVLTF
>TRBV25-1|TRBJ2-1|few|TRBD1
TGTGCCAGCAGTCAACAGGGGTCTAGGAATGAGCAGTTCTTC
CASSQQGSRNEQFF
>TRBV6-5|TRBJ2-7|NA|NA
TGTGCCAGCACTAAGGGGCCAGGGGTTTACGAGCAGTACTTC
CASTKGPGVYEQYF
>TRBV28|TRBJ2-3|NA|NA
TGTGCCAGCAGCGACAGCCCCACAGATACGCAGTATTTT
CASSDSPTDTQYF